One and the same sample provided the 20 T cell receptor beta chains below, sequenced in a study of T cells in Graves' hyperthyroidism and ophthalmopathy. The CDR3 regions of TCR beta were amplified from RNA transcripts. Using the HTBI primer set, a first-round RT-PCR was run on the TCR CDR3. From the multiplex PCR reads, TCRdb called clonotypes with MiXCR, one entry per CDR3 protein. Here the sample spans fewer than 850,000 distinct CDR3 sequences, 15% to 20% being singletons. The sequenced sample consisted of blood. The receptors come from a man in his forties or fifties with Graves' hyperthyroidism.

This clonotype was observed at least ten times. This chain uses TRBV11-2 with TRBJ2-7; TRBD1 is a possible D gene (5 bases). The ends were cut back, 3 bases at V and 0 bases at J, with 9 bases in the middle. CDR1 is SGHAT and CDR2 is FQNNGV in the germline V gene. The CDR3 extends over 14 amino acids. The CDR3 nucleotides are TGTGCCAGCAGCTTTTCCCAGGGCTCCTACGAGCAGTACTTC. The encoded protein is CASSFSQGSYEQYF.

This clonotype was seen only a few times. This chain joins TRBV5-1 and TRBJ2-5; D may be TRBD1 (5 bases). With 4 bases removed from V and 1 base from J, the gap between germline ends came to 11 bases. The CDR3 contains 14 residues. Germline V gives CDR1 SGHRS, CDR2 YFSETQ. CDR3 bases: TGCGCCAGCAGCACGGACAAAGTCCAAGAGACCCAGTACTTC. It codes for CASSTDKVQETQYF. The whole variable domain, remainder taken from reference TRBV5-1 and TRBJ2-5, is KAGVTQTPRYLIKTRGQQVTLSCSPISGHRSVSWYQQTPGQGLQFLFEYFSETQRNKGNFPGRFSGRQFSNSRSEMNVSTLELGDSALYLCASSTDKVQETQYFGPGTRLLVL.

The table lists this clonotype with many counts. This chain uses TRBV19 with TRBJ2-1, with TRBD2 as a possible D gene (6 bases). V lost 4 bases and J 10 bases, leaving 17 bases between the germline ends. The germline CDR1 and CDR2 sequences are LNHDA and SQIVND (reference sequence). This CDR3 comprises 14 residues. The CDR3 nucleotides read TGTGCCAGTAGTAAAGGGTGGGGGGACGACGAGCAGTTCTTC. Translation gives CASSKGWGDDEQFF.

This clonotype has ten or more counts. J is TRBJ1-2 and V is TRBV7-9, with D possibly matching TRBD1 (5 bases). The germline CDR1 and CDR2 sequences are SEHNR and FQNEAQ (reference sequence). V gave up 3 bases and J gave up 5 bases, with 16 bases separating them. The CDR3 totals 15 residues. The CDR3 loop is CASSFFPGREYGYTF. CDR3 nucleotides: TGTGCCAGCAGCTTCTTCCCGGGGCGAGAGTATGGCTACACCTTC.

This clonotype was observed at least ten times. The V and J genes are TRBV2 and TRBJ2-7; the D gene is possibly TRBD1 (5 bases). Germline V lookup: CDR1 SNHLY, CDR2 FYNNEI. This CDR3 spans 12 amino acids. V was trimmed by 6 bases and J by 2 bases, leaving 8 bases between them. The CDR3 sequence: CASRQATYEQYF. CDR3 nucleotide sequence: TGTGCCAGCAGACAGGCTACCTACGAGCAGTACTTC.

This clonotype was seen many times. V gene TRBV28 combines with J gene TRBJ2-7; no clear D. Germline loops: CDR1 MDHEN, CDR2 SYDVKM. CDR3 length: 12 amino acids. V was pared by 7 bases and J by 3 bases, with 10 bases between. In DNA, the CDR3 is TGTGCCAGCACCACCCCCGGCTACGAGCAGTACTTC. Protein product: CASTTPGYEQYF.

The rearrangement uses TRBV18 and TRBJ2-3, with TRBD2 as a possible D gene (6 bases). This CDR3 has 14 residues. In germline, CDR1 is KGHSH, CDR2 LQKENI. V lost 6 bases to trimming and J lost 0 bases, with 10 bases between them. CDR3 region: CASSREASTDTQYF. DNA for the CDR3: TGTGCCAGCTCGCGGGAAGCTAGCACAGATACGCAGTATTTT.

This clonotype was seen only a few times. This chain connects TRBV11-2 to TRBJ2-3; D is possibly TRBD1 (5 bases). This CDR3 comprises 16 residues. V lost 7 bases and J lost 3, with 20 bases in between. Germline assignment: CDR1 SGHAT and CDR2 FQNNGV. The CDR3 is CASTEQAGLSTDTQYF. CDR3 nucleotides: TGTGCCAGCACCGAACAAGCAGGGCTCTCGACAGATACGCAGTATTTT.

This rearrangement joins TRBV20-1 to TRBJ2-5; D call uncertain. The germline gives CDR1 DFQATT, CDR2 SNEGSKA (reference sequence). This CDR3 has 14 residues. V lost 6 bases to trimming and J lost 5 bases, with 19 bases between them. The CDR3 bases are TGCAGTGCCTCTTTAGCAGGAGTAGGTGAGACCCAGTACTTC. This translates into CSASLAGVGETQYF.

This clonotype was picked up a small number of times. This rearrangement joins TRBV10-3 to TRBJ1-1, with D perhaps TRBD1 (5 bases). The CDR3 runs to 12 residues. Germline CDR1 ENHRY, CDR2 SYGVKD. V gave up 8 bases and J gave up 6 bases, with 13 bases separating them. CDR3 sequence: CAIGGGQAEAFF. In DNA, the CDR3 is TGTGCCATCGGGGGTGGGCAGGCTGAAGCTTTCTTT.

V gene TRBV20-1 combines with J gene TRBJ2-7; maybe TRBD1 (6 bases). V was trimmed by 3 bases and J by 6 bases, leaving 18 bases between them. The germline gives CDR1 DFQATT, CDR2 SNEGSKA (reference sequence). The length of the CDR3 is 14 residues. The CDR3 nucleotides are TGCAGTGCTAGGGATCATCACCAGGGGCCCGAGCAGTACTTC. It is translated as CSARDHHQGPEQYF.

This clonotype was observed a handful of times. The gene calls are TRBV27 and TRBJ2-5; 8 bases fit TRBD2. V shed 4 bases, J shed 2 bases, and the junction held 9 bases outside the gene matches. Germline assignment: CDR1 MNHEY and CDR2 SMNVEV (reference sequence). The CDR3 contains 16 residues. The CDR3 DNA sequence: TGTGCCAGCAGTTGGGGATCTAGCGGGCCACAAGAGACCCAGTACTTC. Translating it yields CASSWGSSGPQETQYF.

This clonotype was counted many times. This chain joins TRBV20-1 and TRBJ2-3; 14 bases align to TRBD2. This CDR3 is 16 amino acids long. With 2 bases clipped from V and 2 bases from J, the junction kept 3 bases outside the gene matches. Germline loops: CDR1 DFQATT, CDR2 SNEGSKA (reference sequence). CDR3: CSARLGLAGVTDTQYF. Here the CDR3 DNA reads TGCAGTGCTAGATTGGGACTAGCGGGGGTCACAGATACGCAGTATTTT.

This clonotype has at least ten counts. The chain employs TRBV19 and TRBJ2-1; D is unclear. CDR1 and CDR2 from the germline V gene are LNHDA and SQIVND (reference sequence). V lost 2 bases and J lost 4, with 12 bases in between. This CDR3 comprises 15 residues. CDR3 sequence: CASSINPNLYNEQFF. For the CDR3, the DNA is TGTGCCAGTAGTATAAACCCGAACCTTTACAATGAGCAGTTCTTC.

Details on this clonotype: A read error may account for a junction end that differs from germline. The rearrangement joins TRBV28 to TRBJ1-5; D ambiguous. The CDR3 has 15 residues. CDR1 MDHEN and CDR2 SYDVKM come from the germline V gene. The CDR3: CASRPGVGSNQPQQF. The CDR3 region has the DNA TGTGCCAGCAGACCTGGGGTAGGCAGCAATCAGCCCCAGCAGTTT.

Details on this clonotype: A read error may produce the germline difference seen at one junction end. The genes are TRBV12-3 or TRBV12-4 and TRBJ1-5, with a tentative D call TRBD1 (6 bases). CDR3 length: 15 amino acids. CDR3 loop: CASSLGAASNQPRHF. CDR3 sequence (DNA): TGTGCCAGCAGTTTGGGGGCGGCTAGCAATCAGCCCCGGCATTTT.

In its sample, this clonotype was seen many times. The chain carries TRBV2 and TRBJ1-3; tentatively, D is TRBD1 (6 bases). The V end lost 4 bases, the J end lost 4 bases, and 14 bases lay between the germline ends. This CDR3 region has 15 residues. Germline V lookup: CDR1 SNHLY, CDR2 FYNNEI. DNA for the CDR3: TGTGCCAGCAGTGTTGTAGGGACAACGGGAAACACCATATATTTT. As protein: CASSVVGTTGNTIYF.

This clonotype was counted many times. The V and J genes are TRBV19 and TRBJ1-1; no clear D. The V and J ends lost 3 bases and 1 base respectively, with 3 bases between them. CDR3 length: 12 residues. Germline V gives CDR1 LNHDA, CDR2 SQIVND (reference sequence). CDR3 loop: CASSMENTEAFF. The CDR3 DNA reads TGTGCCAGTAGTATGGAGAACACTGAAGCTTTCTTT.

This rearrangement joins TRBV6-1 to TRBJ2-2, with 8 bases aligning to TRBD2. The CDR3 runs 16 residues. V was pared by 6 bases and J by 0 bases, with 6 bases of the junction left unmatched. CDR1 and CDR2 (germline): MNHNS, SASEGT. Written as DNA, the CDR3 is TGTGCCAGCAGCCTAGGACTAGCTTCGAACACCGGGGAGCTGTTTTTT. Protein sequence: CASSLGLASNTGELFF.

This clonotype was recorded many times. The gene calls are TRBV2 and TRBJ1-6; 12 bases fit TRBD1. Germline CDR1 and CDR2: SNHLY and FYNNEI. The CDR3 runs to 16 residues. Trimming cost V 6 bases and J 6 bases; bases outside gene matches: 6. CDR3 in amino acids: CASRKGQGAVNSPLHF. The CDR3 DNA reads TGTGCCAGCAGGAAGGGACAGGGGGCGGTTAATTCACCCCTCCACTTT.